The 25 T cell receptor beta chains below were found in one sample sequenced in a study of blood T cell repertoires in COVID-19. Only in-frame clones appear in the TCRdb table, and some are missing; sequencing was by immunoSEQ multiplex PCR. The sample includes a few hundred thousand clones, approximately 90% seen only once; the top ten take roughly 10%. Input material: PBMCs or T cells enriched from blood (not recorded which). These receptors originate from a woman aged 45-65 years who had recovered from COVID-19.

J is TRBJ2-1 and V is TRBV6-5; 7 nucleotides agree with TRBD1. The CDR3 covers 15 residues. With 2 bases clipped from V and 7 bases from J, the junction kept 8 bases outside the gene matches. Germline V gene lookup returns CDR1 MNHEY and CDR2 SVGAGI. CDR3 protein: CASSYDRLTGNEQFF. DNA for the CDR3: TGTGCCAGCAGTTACGATCGACTGACAGGGAATGAGCAGTTCTTC.

V is TRBV15 and J is TRBJ1-4, with a possible D match to TRBD1 (6 bases). This CDR3 has 13 amino acids. Trimming took 9 bases from V and 0 from J, leaving 8 bases between them. CDR1 is LNHNV, CDR2 YYDKDF, per germline (reference sequence). The CDR3 reads CATKGATNEKLFF. CDR3 coding DNA: TGTGCCACAAAGGGGGCAACTAATGAAAAACTGTTTTTT.

The rearrangement uses TRBV30 and TRBJ1-2, with 9 bases that match TRBD1. CDR3 length: 13 amino acids. CDR1 and CDR2 (germline): GTSNPN, SVGIG (reference sequence). J was trimmed by 8 bases and V by 0 bases; bases with no gene match: 4. The CDR3 loop is CAWSVRTGEGYTF. In DNA, the CDR3 is TGTGCCTGGAGTGTTCGGACAGGGGAGGGCTACACCTTC.

The rearrangement joins TRBV4-3 to TRBJ1-2; 9 bases are a match to TRBD1. Germline V lookup: CDR1 LGHNA, CDR2 YSLEER. The length of the CDR3 is 15 residues. The V and J ends lost 0 bases and 8 bases, in that order; junction bases with no gene match: 7. CDR3 amino acids: CASSQDSGTGLGYTF. In DNA form, the CDR3 reads TGCGCCAGCAGCCAAGACTCCGGGACAGGGTTAGGCTACACCTTC.

The CDR3, as DNA: TGTGCCAGCAGGACTGGACAGGGGGCGGCTGGTGAGCAGTTCTTC. Its protein is CASRTGQGAAGEQFF. This rearrangement joins TRBV7-2 to TRBJ2-1, with 11 bases aligning to TRBD1. V was clipped by 6 bases and J by 9 bases; unmatched bases: 10. Germline lookup yields CDR1 SGHTA and CDR2 FQGNSA. The CDR3 is 15 residues long.

This clone has just a few counts. This sequence joins TRBV28 and TRBJ1-5; a possible D gene is TRBD1 (5 bases). CDR3 length: 16 residues. The V gene lost 2 bases and the J gene lost 0 bases, with 11 bases spanning the gap. CDR1 is MDHEN and CDR2 is SYDVKM in the germline V gene. As DNA, the CDR3 is TGTGCCAGCAGTTTACGCCCGACAGATAGCAATCAGCCCCAGCATTTT. This sequence encodes CASSLRPTDSNQPQHF.

The rearrangement joins TRBV27 to TRBJ1-6; D gene unclear. The CDR3 has 16 amino acids. V lost 4 bases to trimming and J lost 4 bases, with 14 bases between them. Germline CDR1 MNHEY, CDR2 SMNVEV (reference sequence). CDR3 sequence (DNA): TGTGCCAGCAGTTCGCTTTTTGCAACATATAATTCACCCCTCCACTTT. It encodes CASSSLFATYNSPLHF.

Comments on this clone: The sample carries other DNA sequences with the same CDR3. The rearrangement uses TRBV2 and TRBJ1-3; D is ambiguous. V lost 2 bases, J lost 0 bases, and 8 bases lay in between. CDR1 is SNHLY, CDR2 FYNNEI, per germline. CDR3 length: 15 amino acids. CDR3 in amino acids: CASSEMRDSGNTIYF. The CDR3 DNA reads TGTGCCAGCAGTGAAATGAGGGACTCTGGAAACACCATATATTTT.

The CDR3: CASSVGGEQYF. Here the CDR3 DNA reads TGTGCCAGCAGCGTAGGCGGCGAGCAGTACTTC. This chain connects TRBV9 to TRBJ2-7; no clear D gene. Germline CDR1 and CDR2: SGDLS and YYNGEE. CDR3 length: 11 residues. With 0 bases removed from V and 6 bases from J, the gap between germline ends came to 4 bases.

V and J are TRBV4-1 and TRBJ1-1; 8 nucleotides agree with TRBD1. Unmatched junction bases numbered 8, after V lost 1 base and J lost 1 base. The CDR3 length is 17 residues. CDR1 MGHRA and CDR2 YSYEKL come from the germline V gene. This CDR3 is CASSQGQGAIRNTEAFF. The DNA of the CDR3 is TGCGCCAGCAGCCAAGGCCAGGGGGCTATTAGGAACACTGAAGCTTTCTTT.

The J gene is TRBJ1-1, the V gene TRBV10-2; TRBD1 might be the D (6 bases). The V gene's germline CDR1 is WSHSY and CDR2 SAAADI. Trimming took off 4 bases at V and 9 bases at J, with 12 bases between the two ends. This CDR3 spans 12 amino acids. DNA of the CDR3: TGCGCCAGCAGTGCTCAGAGGGGGAAAGCTTTCTTT. This encodes CASSAQRGKAFF.

The chain links TRBV18 to TRBJ2-2; no clear D gene. The V end lost 4 bases, the J end lost 5 bases, and 17 bases lay between the germline ends. Germline CDR1 and CDR2: KGHSH and LQKENI. The CDR3 loop spans 16 amino acids. The CDR3 DNA reads TGTGCCAGCTCACTTAGTTCCCGCGGTGGGACCGGGGAGCTGTTTTTT. This codes for CASSLSSRGGTGELFF.

The CDR3 DNA sequence: TGTGCCAGTGGCCCAGGGACTGAAGCTTTCTTT. Translated: CASGPGTEAFF. This chain uses TRBV19 with TRBJ1-1, with a weak D call TRBD1 (5 bases). Germline loops: CDR1 LNHDA, CDR2 SQIVND (reference sequence). The CDR3 spans 11 residues. V was shortened by 8 bases and J by 5 bases, with 9 bases between the two germline ends.

The chain recombines TRBV29-1 with TRBJ2-1; a weak D match, TRBD1 (5 bases). The CDR3 runs to 18 residues. V lost 1 base, J lost 4 bases, and 23 bases lay in between. Germline lookup yields CDR1 SQVTM and CDR2 ANQGSEA. The CDR3 here is CSVEVGEYISPRYNEQFF. CDR3 nucleotide sequence: TGCAGCGTTGAAGTAGGGGAATATATCTCCCCTCGGTACAATGAGCAGTTCTTC.

The chain couples TRBV9 to TRBJ2-2, with TRBD1 matching over 9 bases. The germline CDR1 and CDR2 sequences are SGDLS and YYNGEE. V lost 4 bases to trimming and J lost 7 bases; unmatched junction nucleotides: 14. The CDR3 is 17 amino acids. DNA for the CDR3: TGTGCCAGCAGCCCAAGACTCACAGGGGGCTTGCTCGGGGAGCTGTTTTTT. Amino acids: CASSPRLTGGLLGELFF.

V is TRBV10-3 and J is TRBJ2-3; a weak D match, TRBD1 (6 bases). Trimming stripped 6 bases from V and 3 bases from J, with 13 bases between. Germline CDR1 is ENHRY and CDR2 is SYGVKD. This CDR3 has 14 residues. In nucleotides, the CDR3 is TGTGCCATCAGGGCAGGGGTAGAGACAGATACGCAGTATTTT. It yields the protein CAIRAGVETDTQYF.

The gene calls are TRBV3-1 (or the pseudogene TRBV3-2) and TRBJ2-5; 9 bases agree with TRBD2. V lost 1 base to trimming and J lost 1 base; unmatched junction nucleotides: 7. Germline CDR1 reads LGHDT; CDR2 reads YNNKEL (reference sequence). This CDR3 region has 17 residues. CDR3 in amino acids: CASSQVLSGGSQETQYF. CDR3 bases: TGTGCCAGCAGCCAAGTACTTAGCGGGGGCAGCCAAGAGACCCAGTACTTC.

This clone showed up just once. The V and J genes are TRBV28 and TRBJ2-7, with D maybe TRBD1 (6 bases). V lost 4 bases to trimming and J lost 2 bases, with 12 bases between them. The CDR3 is 14 amino acids. The germline gives CDR1 MDHEN, CDR2 SYDVKM. CDR3 in amino acids: CASSSSRGTYEQYF. CDR3 DNA sequence: TGTGCCAGCAGTTCGTCCAGGGGAACCTACGAGCAGTACTTC.

The chain joins TRBV7-2 to TRBJ2-7; a possible D gene is TRBD2 (6 bases). V was cut by 3 bases and J by 0 bases, with 9 bases left in between. There are 14 residues in the CDR3. In germline, CDR1 is SGHTA, CDR2 FQGNSA. In nucleotides, the CDR3 is TGTGCCAGCAGCTTCGCGACTAGCTCCTACGAGCAGTACTTC. It is translated as CASSFATSSYEQYF.

V usage is TRBV6-5 and J usage is TRBJ2-5; D is unresolved. Germline values: CDR1 MNHEY, CDR2 SVGAGI. Trimming cost V 8 bases and J 8 bases, with 12 bases left between them. The CDR3 totals 11 residues. The CDR3 is CASEDSYTQYF. CDR3 DNA sequence: TGTGCCAGCGAAGACTCCTATACCCAGTACTTC.

This chain connects TRBV28 to TRBJ1-6; 7 bases map to TRBD1. Per the germline V gene, CDR1 is MDHEN and CDR2 is SYDVKM. V gave up 3 bases and J gave up 2 bases; unmatched junction bases: 7. The CDR3 consists of 17 residues. CDR3 DNA: TGTGCCAGCAGTTTTTCCCGACAGGGCCCCTATAATTCACCCCTCCACTTT. As protein: CASSFSRQGPYNSPLHF.

The genes are TRBV6-5 and TRBJ2-7; TRBD1 aligns across 7 bases. V lost 7 bases, J lost 2 bases, and 8 bases stayed unmatched. The V gene's germline CDR1 is MNHEY and CDR2 SVGAGI. CDR3 length: 14 residues. The CDR3 loop reads CASIVGTEAYEQYF. The CDR3 DNA reads as TGTGCCAGCATCGTTGGGACAGAAGCCTACGAGCAGTACTTC.

This clone occurred a few times. The chain carries TRBV6-5 and TRBJ2-7, with 10 positions matching TRBD1. The CDR3 has 14 amino acids. Germline CDR1 is MNHEY and CDR2 is SVGAGI. The V segment lost 4 bases and the J segment 5 bases; nucleotides outside the gene matches: 5. The CDR3 protein is CASSSRDRGHEQYF. For the CDR3, the DNA is TGTGCCAGCAGTTCCCGGGACAGGGGTCACGAGCAGTACTTC.

The rearrangement uses TRBV6-2 or TRBV6-3 and TRBJ1-6; D is unclear. Looked up from germline, CDR1 is MNHEY and CDR2 is SVGEGT. The CDR3 totals 17 residues. The germline V and J ends were trimmed by 5 bases and 0 bases, with 14 bases remaining between them. The CDR3 region is CASSTHHSSSYNSPLHF. Here the CDR3 DNA reads TGTGCCAGCAGTACCCATCACTCGAGCTCCTATAATTCACCCCTCCACTTT.

This chain links TRBV7-9 with TRBJ1-2; D call uncertain. This CDR3 has 14 residues. V was pared by 5 bases and J by 8 bases, with 18 bases between. Germline assignment: CDR1 SEHNR and CDR2 FQNEAQ (reference sequence). This chain's CDR3 is CASSPYFRVRGYTF. The CDR3 nucleotides are TGTGCCAGCAGCCCCTATTTTAGAGTGAGGGGCTACACCTTC.